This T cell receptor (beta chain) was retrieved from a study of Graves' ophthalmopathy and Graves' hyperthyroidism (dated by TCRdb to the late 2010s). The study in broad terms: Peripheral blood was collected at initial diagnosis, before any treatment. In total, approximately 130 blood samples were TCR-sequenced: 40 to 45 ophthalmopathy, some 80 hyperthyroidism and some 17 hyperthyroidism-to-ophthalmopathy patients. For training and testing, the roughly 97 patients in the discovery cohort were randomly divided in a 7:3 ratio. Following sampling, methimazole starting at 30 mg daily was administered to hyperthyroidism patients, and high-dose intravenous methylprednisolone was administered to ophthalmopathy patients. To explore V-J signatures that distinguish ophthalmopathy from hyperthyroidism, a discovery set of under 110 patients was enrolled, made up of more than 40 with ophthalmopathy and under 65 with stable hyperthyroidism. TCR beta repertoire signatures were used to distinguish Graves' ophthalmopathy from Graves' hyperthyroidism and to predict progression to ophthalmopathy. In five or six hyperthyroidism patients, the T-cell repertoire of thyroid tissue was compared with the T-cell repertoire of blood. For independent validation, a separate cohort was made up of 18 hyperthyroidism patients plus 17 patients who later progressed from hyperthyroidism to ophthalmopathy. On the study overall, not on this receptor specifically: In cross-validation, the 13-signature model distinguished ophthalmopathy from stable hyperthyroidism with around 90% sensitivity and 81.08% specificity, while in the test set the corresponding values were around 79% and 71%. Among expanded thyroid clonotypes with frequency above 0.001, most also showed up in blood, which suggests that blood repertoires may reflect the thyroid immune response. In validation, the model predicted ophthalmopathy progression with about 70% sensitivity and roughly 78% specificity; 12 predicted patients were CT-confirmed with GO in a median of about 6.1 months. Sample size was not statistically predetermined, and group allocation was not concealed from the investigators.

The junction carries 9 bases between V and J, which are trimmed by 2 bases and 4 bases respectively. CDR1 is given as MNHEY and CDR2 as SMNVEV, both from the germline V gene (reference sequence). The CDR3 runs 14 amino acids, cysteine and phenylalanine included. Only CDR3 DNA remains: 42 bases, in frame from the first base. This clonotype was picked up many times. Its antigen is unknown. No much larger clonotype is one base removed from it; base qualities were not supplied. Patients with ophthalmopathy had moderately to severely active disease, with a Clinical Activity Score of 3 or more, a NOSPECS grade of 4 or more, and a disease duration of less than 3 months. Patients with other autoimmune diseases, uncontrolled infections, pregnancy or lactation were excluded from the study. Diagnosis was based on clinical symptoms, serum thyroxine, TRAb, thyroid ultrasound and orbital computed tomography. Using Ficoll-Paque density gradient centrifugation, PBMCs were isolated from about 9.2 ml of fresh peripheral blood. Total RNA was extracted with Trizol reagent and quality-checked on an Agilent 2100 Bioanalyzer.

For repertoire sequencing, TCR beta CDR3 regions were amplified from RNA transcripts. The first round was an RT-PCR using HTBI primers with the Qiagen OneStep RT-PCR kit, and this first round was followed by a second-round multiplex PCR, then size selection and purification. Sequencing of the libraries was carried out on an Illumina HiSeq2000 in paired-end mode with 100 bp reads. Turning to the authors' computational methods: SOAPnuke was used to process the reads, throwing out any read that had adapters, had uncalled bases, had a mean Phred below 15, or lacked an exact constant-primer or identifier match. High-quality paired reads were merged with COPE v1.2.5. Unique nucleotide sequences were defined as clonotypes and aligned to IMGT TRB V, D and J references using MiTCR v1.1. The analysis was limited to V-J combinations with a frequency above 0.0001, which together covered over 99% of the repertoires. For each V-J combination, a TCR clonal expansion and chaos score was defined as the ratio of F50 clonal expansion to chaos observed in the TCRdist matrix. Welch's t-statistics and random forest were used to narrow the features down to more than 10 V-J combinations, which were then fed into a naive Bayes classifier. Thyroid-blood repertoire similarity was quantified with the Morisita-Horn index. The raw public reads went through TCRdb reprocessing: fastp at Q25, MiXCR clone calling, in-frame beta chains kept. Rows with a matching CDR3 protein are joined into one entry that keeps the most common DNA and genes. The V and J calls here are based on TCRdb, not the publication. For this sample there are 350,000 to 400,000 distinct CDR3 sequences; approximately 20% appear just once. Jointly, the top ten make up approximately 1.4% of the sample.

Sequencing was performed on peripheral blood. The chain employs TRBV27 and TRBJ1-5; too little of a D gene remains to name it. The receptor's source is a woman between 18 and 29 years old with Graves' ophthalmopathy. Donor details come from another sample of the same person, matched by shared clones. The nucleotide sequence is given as TGTGCCAGCAGTTTAGAGACGGGTAATCAGCCCCAGCATTTT. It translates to CASSLETGNQPQHF.